This record concerns one TCR beta chain sequence. As processed by the authors: Amplification with reference gene primers provided the estimates of nucleated cell counts. The data were produced by immunoSEQ multiplex PCR, yet TCRdb's version contains in-frame clones alone and is incomplete. The D gene and trimming were derived from the DNA, and the V and J assignments and clone size from that table. The data contain under 300,000 clones, 65% to 90% of them seen just once; the ten biggest clones take up 4.9%. V lost 3 bases, J lost 2 bases, and 8 bases lay in between. The CDR3 sequence is 13 residues long. This entry is derived from a study of blood T cell repertoires in COVID-19. Study in general: PBMCs, B-cell-depleted T cells, or T cells were the source of the cDNA or gDNA that made up the material.

The TCR was taken from a woman aged 80 or over with active or convalescent COVID-19. Sequencing was performed on peripheral blood. V usage is TRBV12-3 or TRBV12-4 and J usage is TRBJ2-7; TRBD1 might be the D (5 bases). CDR3 coding DNA: TGTGCCAGCAGTTTGTCAGGGCCCTACGAGCAGTACTTC. Encoded protein: CASSLSGPYEQYF.